A single sample is the source of the 5 T cell receptor beta chains below, sequenced in a study of CD4+ T cells in melanoma. Repertoires were generated with immunoSEQ multiplex PCR, while TCRdb's copy carries only in-frame clones and drops some. Found here are about 140,000 clones, about nine tenths of them singletons; the top ten hold 1.5%. Receptor source: a human donor with melanoma.

This chain uses TRBV5-1 with TRBJ1-1; D not certain. The germline CDR1 and CDR2 sequences are SGHRS and YFSETQ. V shed 4 bases and J shed 5 bases, with 18 bases lying between them. The CDR3 is 15 residues long. Here the CDR3 reads CASSLDTDVGTEAFF. CDR3 in DNA: TGCGCCAGCAGCCTTGATACCGACGTAGGAACTGAAGCTTTCTTT.

The chain uses TRBV7-9 and TRBJ2-5; tentative D call: TRBD1 (5 bases). The germline V gene encodes CDR1 SEHNR and CDR2 FQNEAQ (reference sequence). The CDR3 loop spans 17 amino acids. Trimming removed 1 base at V and 1 base at J, with 16 bases between. As DNA, the CDR3 is TGTGCCAGCAGCTTAGATTTGCCCAGGGCCAGCCAAGAGACCCAGTACTTC. Protein: CASSLDLPRASQETQYF. Full variable domain (outside the CDR3, taken from reference TRBV7-9 and TRBJ2-5): DTGVSQNPRHKITKRGQNVTFRCDPISEHNRLYWYRQTLGQGPEFLTYFQNEAQLEKSRLLSDRFSAERPKGSFSTLEIQRTEQGDSAMYLCASSLDLPRASQETQYFGPGTRLLVL.

The chain links TRBV30 to TRBJ2-4; the match to TRBD2 covers 8 bases. After removal of 2 bases from V and 3 bases from J, the junction contained 0 bases not matched to a gene. This CDR3 comprises 13 residues. Per the germline V gene, CDR1 is GTSNPN and CDR2 is SVGIG (reference sequence). The CDR3 nucleotides are TGTGCCTGGAGTCTAGCGGGCAAAAACATTCAGTACTTC. Translating gives CAWSLAGKNIQYF. Complete variable domain (other parts from reference TRBV30 and TRBJ2-4): SQTIHQWPATLVQPVGSPLSLECTVEGTSNPNLYWYRQAAGRGLQLLFYSVGIGQISSEVPQNLSASRPQDRQFILSSKKLLLSDSGFYLCAWSLAGKNIQYFGAGTRLSVL.

This sequence joins TRBV2 and TRBJ1-4; the D is unclear. Germline V gene data show CDR1 as SNHLY and CDR2 as FYNNEI. Trimming pared 6 bases from V and 7 bases from J, leaving 9 bases between. The CDR3 consists of 12 residues. CDR3 sequence: CASRQGVEKLFF. DNA for the CDR3: TGTGCCAGCAGGCAAGGAGTTGAAAAACTGTTTTTT.

V and J are TRBV6-5 and TRBJ2-5, with 12 bases matching TRBD2. Germline CDR1 is MNHEY and CDR2 is SVGAGI. CDR3 length: 14 residues. Unmatched junction bases numbered 2, after V lost 5 bases and J lost 4 bases. The CDR3 coding sequence is TGTGCCAGCAGTCAGACTAGCGGGGGAGAGACCCAGTACTTC. Encoded protein: CASSQTSGGETQYF.